The T cell receptor (beta chain) described here comes from a study of shared clonotypes between healthy human individuals. The data were produced by immunoSEQ multiplex PCR, yet TCRdb's version contains in-frame clones alone and is incomplete. Here the sample spans 110,000 or so clones, 68% being singletons. Study-wide points: Shared clonotypes: roughly 5% naive CD4, around 4% naive CD8, 2% to 2.5% memory CD4, approximately 0.37% memory CD8. The low donor count limited represented genetic and exposure-history diversity. Naive subsets generally exceeded memory subsets in estimated richness.

A word on this clone: Its target is not known.

The TCR sequence derives from a woman aged 25 to 39 in good health. The specimen was memory CD8+ T cells sorted from blood. Indicated subset: CD45RO+ cells pooled with CCR7-negative TemRA cells.

The CDR3 region has the DNA TGTGCCAGCTCACAGTCCACCTATGGGGAGACCCAGTACTTC. Translating it yields CASSQSTYGETQYF. The rearrangement links TRBV18 to TRBJ2-5; no reliable D call. The CDR3 consists of 14 residues. Germline V gene lookup returns CDR1 KGHSH and CDR2 LQKENI. V was pared by 4 bases and J by 5 bases, with 14 bases between.